Sequencing of this T cell receptor (beta chain) was carried out in a study of OX40 agonist ivuxolimab in advanced cancers. Study-wide context: Ivuxolimab, which targeted the costimulatory receptor OX40 (CD134), was an agonistic, fully human IgG2 monoclonal antibody. Partial responses occurred in three dose-escalation patients, of whom one had hepatocellular carcinoma and two had cutaneous melanoma. Prior anti-PD-1, anti-PD-L1 or anti-CTLA-4 therapy was permitted, and checkpoint inhibitors had been received by around 40% of dose-escalation patients. The paper reports the monotherapy dose-escalation portion (N of about 50 patients) of the phase I ivuxolimab trial. Intravenous ivuxolimab was administered to patients every 2 weeks at six dose levels: 0.01, 0.1, 0.3, 1.5, 3 and 10 mg/kg. The dose-escalation cohort was around 84% male with a mean age of approximately 60 years, ranging from 23 to 79. Of the approximately 53 patients in dose escalation, 19 had hepatocellular carcinoma, about 15 had melanoma, 9 had renal cell carcinoma and 9 had head and neck cancer. The purpose of peripheral TCRbeta sequencing was to test whether ivuxolimab changed TCR sequence diversity and led to clonal T-cell expansion.

Genomic DNA was isolated from the sorted cells so that the TCRbeta CDR3 region could be sequenced. The immunoSEQ Assay was used to sequence the TCRbeta CDR3 regions. Not all clones reach the TCRdb copy of this immuneACCESS table, which keeps in-frame sequences only. Checked studies attribute under half of the gap to unresolved V genes and leave the rest unexplained. The table for this sample lists about 84,000 clones; around nine tenths of them were counted only once. Together, the top ten hold over 0.15% of the sample. Remarks on this clone: Its cognate antigen has yet to be identified. Base qualities are missing; no much larger clone stands one base away.

Patients with a history of autoimmune disease or receiving systemic immunosuppression were excluded from the trial. Peripheral blood for TCR sequencing was collected from all dose cohorts at baseline, on cycle 4 day 1, and on cycle 7 day 1. Samples came from an open-label, multicenter, first-in-human phase I dose-escalation trial of ivuxolimab. Adults with locally advanced or metastatic melanoma, renal cell, hepatocellular, or head and neck squamous cell carcinoma were enrolled in the trial. Before TCR sequencing, CD4+ and CD8+ T cells were separately sorted from peripheral blood. Summary of the overall study and its limitations: The antigen specificity of the clonally expanded peripheral T cells was not determined. In partial responders in the 0.1-3.0 mg/kg groups, normalized peripheral clonal expansion was found to be among the lowest, especially among CD8+ T cells. At doses of 0.1 to 3.0 mg/kg, clonal expansion of both CD4+ and CD8+ blood T cells was observed from baseline to week 6. Low levels of normalized T-cell clonal expansion were also shown by some nonresponding patients. After ivuxolimab, more expanded clones were found on average in CD8+ T cells than in CD4+ T cells.

The CDR3 has 13 amino acids, counting the end cysteine and phenylalanine. Of the read, only the CDR3 DNA is kept; its 39 bases are in frame from base 1. V loses 4 bases, J loses 5 bases, and the germline ends lie 10 bases apart. The germline V gene (reference sequence) yields LNHDA for CDR1 and SQIVND for CDR2. Rearrangement joined TRBV19 to TRBJ2-3; the D gene is possibly TRBD2, with 5 bases matching. The material was CD4+ or CD8+ T cells sorted from blood, obtained in a trial of the OX40 agonist ivuxolimab. This clonotype was sampled from an adult with an advanced solid tumor such as melanoma, head and neck, liver or kidney cancer. In nucleotides, the sequence is TGTGCCAGTAGTAACGGGGTAGGAGATACGCAGTATTTT. Its coded protein is CASSNGVGDTQYF.